This T cell receptor beta chain originates from a study of T cell changes during pregnancy in multiple sclerosis. Clones were read by immunoSEQ multiplex PCR, and TCRdb kept only the in-frame ones, dropping some. The sample lists 60,000 or so clones; more than 85% were seen once. From germline, CDR1 is MNHEY and CDR2 SMNVEV (reference sequence). The CDR3 is 14 amino acids. Trimming took off 3 bases at V and 0 bases at J, with 9 bases between the two ends. The sample in question was peripheral blood, obtained before pregnancy. V is TRBV27 and J is TRBJ2-7; maybe TRBD2 (6 bases). This receptor was obtained from a female donor with multiple sclerosis, enrolled in a pregnancy study. The CDR3 region has the DNA TGTGCCAGCAGTTTCCTGGGGGGCTCCTACGAGCAGTACTTC. Its protein product is CASSFLGGSYEQYF.